The entry below describes one T cell receptor (beta chain). Germline-derived CDR1 and CDR2 are MNHNS and SASEGT. The CDR3 runs 13 residues. Trimming removed 6 bases from V and 6 bases from J; junction bases left unmatched: 7. This sample is drawn from a study of OX40 agonist ivuxolimab in advanced cancers. Study-level information: A history of anti-PD-1, anti-PD-L1 or anti-CTLA-4 therapy was acceptable, and approximately 41% had some. Partial responses occurred in three patients (one hepatocellular carcinoma, two cutaneous melanoma).

Some clones are missing from TCRdb's copy, which holds only in-frame ones; the method was immunoSEQ multiplex PCR. The sample holds about 11,000 clones, around 80% seen once. V and J are TRBV6-1 and TRBJ2-7; 8 bases are shared with TRBD2. The material was CD4+ or CD8+ T cells sorted from blood, obtained in a trial of the OX40 agonist ivuxolimab. This clonotype was obtained from an adult with an advanced solid tumor such as melanoma, head and neck, liver or kidney cancer. The CDR3 here is CASSPWAGGEQYF. The CDR3, as DNA: TGTGCCAGCAGCCCCTGGGCGGGAGGCGAGCAGTACTTC.